This T cell receptor (beta chain) came from a study of blood T cell repertoires in COVID-19. Study context: Material from acute and convalescent COVID-19 was sourced from the United States, Italy and Spain. PBMCs, B-cell-depleted T cells, or T cells provided the cDNA or gDNA that made up the material.

V was pared by 0 bases and J by 3 bases, with 12 bases between. The CDR3 contains 15 residues. Germline assignment: CDR1 MNHEY and CDR2 SVGAGI. In the study's own analysis: Reference gene primers were amplified, and this amplification served to estimate nucleated cell counts. Clones were sequenced by immunoSEQ multiplex PCR, and TCRdb holds only the in-frame ones, with some missing. The D gene and trimming were derived from the DNA, and the V and J assignments and clone size from that table. Of more than 70,000 clones listed, about nine tenths were seen once; the top ten hold approximately 4.9%. This sequence joins TRBV6-5 and TRBJ2-7; tentatively, D is TRBD1 (5 bases). Source material: peripheral blood. The sequence was collected from a woman under 30 with acute or convalescent COVID-19. The CDR3 DNA sequence: TGTGCCAGCAGTTACTCGGCAGGGTCCAGCTACGAGCAGTACTTC. It translates to CASSYSAGSSYEQYF.